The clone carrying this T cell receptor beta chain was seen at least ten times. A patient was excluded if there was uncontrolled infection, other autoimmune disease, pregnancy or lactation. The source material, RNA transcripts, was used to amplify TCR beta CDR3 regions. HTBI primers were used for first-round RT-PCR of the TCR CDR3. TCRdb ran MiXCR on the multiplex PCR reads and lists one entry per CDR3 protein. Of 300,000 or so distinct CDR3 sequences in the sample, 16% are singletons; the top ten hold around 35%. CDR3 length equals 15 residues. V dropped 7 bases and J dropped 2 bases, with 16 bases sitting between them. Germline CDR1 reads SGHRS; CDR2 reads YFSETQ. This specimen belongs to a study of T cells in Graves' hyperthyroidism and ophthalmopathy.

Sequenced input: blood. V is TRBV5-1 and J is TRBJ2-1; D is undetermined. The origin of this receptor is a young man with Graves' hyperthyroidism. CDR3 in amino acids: CASGPDGPTYNEQFF. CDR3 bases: TGCGCCAGCGGGCCCGATGGTCCCACCTACAATGAGCAGTTCTTC. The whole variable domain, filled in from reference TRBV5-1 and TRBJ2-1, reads KAGVTQTPRYLIKTRGQQVTLSCSPISGHRSVSWYQQTPGQGLQFLFEYFSETQRNKGNFPGRFSGRQFSNSRSEMNVSTLELGDSALYLCASGPDGPTYNEQFFGPGTRLTVL.